This is a list of T cell receptor beta chains from one sample in a study. A single record per CDR3 protein comes from TCRdb applying MiXCR to the 5' RACE reads. The sample consists of around 29,000 distinct CDR3 sequences, roughly 26% of them appearing once. What was sequenced was naive CD4+ T cells sorted from a lymph node. The receptors were sampled from a female donor with breast cancer. Both conserved end residues are part of each CDR3. Fields, in order: CDR3 DNA, CDR3 protein, clone size, V gene, J gene, D gene. D genes are given only for firm matches. Not all rows give a size; the values are once, few, many and, for expanded clones, a class.

TGTGCCAGCACAGCTACCATGAACACTGAAGCTTTCTTT,CASTATMNTEAFF,few,TRBV12-3/TRBV12-4,TRBJ1-1,NA
TGTGCCACCGGCAGATTAGGATCGGCAGCCAACCAAGGGCTGTTTTTT,CATGRLGSAANQGLFF,NA,TRBV15,TRBJ1-4,NA
TGCGCCAGCAGGCGGTACCTCGGGACAGGGGATCCCTCTGGAAACACCATATATTTT,CASRRYLGTGDPSGNTIYF,NA,TRBV4-3,TRBJ1-3,TRBD1
TGTGCCAGCAGGACAGGGACAGATACGCAGTATTTT,CASRTGTDTQYF,medium-sized,TRBV3-1,TRBJ2-3,TRBD1
TGTGCCAGCAGCCAGGGACAGGTCACTGAAGCTTTCTTT,CASSQGQVTEAFF,few,TRBV5-4,TRBJ1-1,TRBD1
TGTGCCAGCACCACGGGCAGCACAGGGTATGAGACCCAGTACTTC,CASTTGSTGYETQYF,few,TRBV6-1,TRBJ2-5,NA
TGTGCCAGCAGCTTAGCAGGGGGGGCTGGGGACATTCAGTACTTC,CASSLAGGAGDIQYF,medium-sized,TRBV7-2,TRBJ2-4,NA
TGCGCCAGCAGCTTACTACAGGACCTGAACACTGAAGCTTTCTTT,CASSLLQDLNTEAFF,NA,TRBV5-1,TRBJ1-1,NA
TGTGCCAGCAGTTTACGAGGAACCGGGGCCAACGTCCTGACTTTC,CASSLRGTGANVLTF,few,TRBV12-3/TRBV12-4,TRBJ2-6,NA
TGTGCCAGCAGCCTTCGACTAGCGGGAGTTTCCACAGATACGCAGTATTTT,CASSLRLAGVSTDTQYF,few,TRBV13,TRBJ2-3,TRBD2
TGCAGTGCCATTGACGACCGGACAATGAACACCGGGGAGCTGTTTTTT,CSAIDDRTMNTGELFF,many,TRBV20-1,TRBJ2-2,NA
TGTGCCAGCAGTGATAGCACGTTACAGGGGAGGAACACTGAAGCTTTCTTT,CASSDSTLQGRNTEAFF,NA,TRBV2,TRBJ1-1,TRBD1
TGTGCCAGCAGTTTAAACGGGGGGCCGGTGACCCAGTACTTC,CASSLNGGPVTQYF,NA,TRBV7-3,TRBJ2-5,NA
TGTGCCACCAGCCGTTTAGGACAAGAGACCCAGTACTTC,CATSRLGQETQYF,once,TRBV24-1,TRBJ2-5,NA
TGCGCCAGCAGCCAAGAGGTGACTCTTAGCAATCAGCCCCAGCATTTT,CASSQEVTLSNQPQHF,few,TRBV4-1,TRBJ1-5,NA
TGTACCAGCAGTTACACCGGGATTTCCTACGAGCAGTACTTC,CTSSYTGISYEQYF,once,TRBV12-3/TRBV12-4,TRBJ2-7,NA
TGCGCCAGCAGCCAAGGGGCTAGCGGGAGCTACTCCTACAATGAGCAGTTCTTC,CASSQGASGSYSYNEQFF,NA,TRBV4-3,TRBJ2-1,TRBD2
TGCAGCGTTGACGGCGGCAGGGGGGAAAGCTCCTACAATGAGCAGTTCTTC,CSVDGGRGESSYNEQFF,medium-sized,TRBV29-1,TRBJ2-1,NA
TGTGCCACCAGTGATTTGAACACCAAGAAAATAGGGATACTCAAAGAGACCCAGTACTTC,CATSDLNTKKIGILKETQYF,few,TRBV24-1,TRBJ2-5,NA
TGTGCCAGCAGCCTGGACCTATCCGGGGAGCTGTTTTTT,CASSLDLSGELFF,NA,TRBV7-2,TRBJ2-2,NA
TGTGCCAGCTCCGGGGAGGGCGGCAATCAGCCCCAGCATTTT,CASSGEGGNQPQHF,NA,TRBV10-3,TRBJ1-5,NA
TGTGCCAGCAGCTTGACCAGGGGAATGGATAACGAGCAGTACTTC,CASSLTRGMDNEQYF,NA,TRBV7-8,TRBJ2-7,NA
TGCGCCAGTGCTGGGGAGGGGGGCACAGATACGCAGTATTTT,CASAGEGGTDTQYF,NA,TRBV10-1,TRBJ2-3,NA
TGCAGCGTAAAAAACACCGGGGAGCTGTTTTTT,CSVKNTGELFF,NA,TRBV29-1,TRBJ2-2,NA
TGTGCCAGCAGCTTTTCAGGTGGCAATCAGCCCCAGCATTTT,CASSFSGGNQPQHF,many,TRBV7-3,TRBJ1-5,NA
TGTGCCAGCAGCTCCGGACTAGCCCTAAATGAGCAGTTCTTC,CASSSGLALNEQFF,NA,TRBV7-2,TRBJ2-1,TRBD2
TGCGCCAGCAGCCATCCACGTCACAATGAGCAGTTCTTC,CASSHPRHNEQFF,few,TRBV4-3,TRBJ2-1,NA
TGCAGTGCCGGGAGGCGCGAGCAGTTCTTC,CSAGRREQFF,NA,TRBV20-1,TRBJ2-1,TRBD2
TGTGCCAGCAGCTTAAGGACCCAGGGAGGGGAGCTGTTTTTT,CASSLRTQGGELFF,NA,TRBV7-3,TRBJ2-2,NA
TGTGCCAGCAGCTTGAGTGACAAAGAAGATACGCAGTATTTT,CASSLSDKEDTQYF,NA,TRBV5-4,TRBJ2-3,NA
TGTGCCAGCAGCGACGAGACAGGGTACAGTTCACCCCTCCACTTT,CASSDETGYSSPLHF,NA,TRBV9,TRBJ1-6,TRBD1
TGTGCCAGCAGTCTGTACAATGAGCAGTTCTTC,CASSLYNEQFF,medium-sized,TRBV6-5,TRBJ2-1,NA
TGCGCCAGCAGCTTGAATCTAGTGGAGAGCTACACCTTC,CASSLNLVESYTF,many,TRBV5-1,TRBJ1-2,NA
TGTGCCAGCAGCTTACGAGACTCCGTCGGTCGGGTGCAGTTCTTC,CASSLRDSVGRVQFF,few,TRBV13,TRBJ2-1,NA
TGCGCCAGCAGCCCCCCGGGAGCGGAGACCCAGTACTTC,CASSPPGAETQYF,NA,TRBV5-1,TRBJ2-5,NA
TGCAGCGTCCTTCGACAATCGGACACTGAAGCTTTCTTT,CSVLRQSDTEAFF,NA,TRBV29-1,TRBJ1-1,NA
TGTGCCAGCTCCCCCGCTGGGAATTCTCACGAGCAGTACTTC,CASSPAGNSHEQYF,NA,TRBV18,TRBJ2-7,NA
TGCGCCAGCAGCTCGGGGGAATCTGGAAACACCATATATTTT,CASSSGESGNTIYF,NA,TRBV5-1,TRBJ1-3,NA
TGTGCCAGCATAATATTCCCCGGGACAGGGGAGTTCTTC,CASIIFPGTGEFF,few,TRBV5-6,TRBJ2-1,TRBD1
TGTGCCGGCAGCCATATAGAGACCCAGTACTTC,CAGSHIETQYF,NA,TRBV14,TRBJ2-5,NA
TGCGCCAGCAGCTGGGACCCTAGCTCCTACGAGCAGTACTTC,CASSWDPSSYEQYF,NA,TRBV5-1,TRBJ2-7,NA